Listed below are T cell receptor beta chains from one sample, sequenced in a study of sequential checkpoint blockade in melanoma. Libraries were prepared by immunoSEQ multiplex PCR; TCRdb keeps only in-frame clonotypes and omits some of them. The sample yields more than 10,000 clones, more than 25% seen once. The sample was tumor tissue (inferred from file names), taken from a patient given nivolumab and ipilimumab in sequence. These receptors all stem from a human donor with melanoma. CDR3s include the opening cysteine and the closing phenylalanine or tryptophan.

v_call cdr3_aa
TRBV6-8 CASSRTRDSNSPLHF
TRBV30 CAWSSGYTEAFF
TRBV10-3 CAISEWEGYGYTF
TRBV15 CATSRVGRGSSVEKLFF
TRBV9 CASSLIKAEQYF
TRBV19 CASSILASGGYNEQFF
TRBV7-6 CASSHIVSGDNEQFF
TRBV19 CASSSRGISYNEQFF
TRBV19 CASSMRDRRDYGYTF
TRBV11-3 CASSPSGVYNEKLFF
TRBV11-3 CASSLIQGYNSPLHF
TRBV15 CATSRVGFSSYNEQFF
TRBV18 CASSPGTGGPLAGANVLTF
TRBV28 CASSLFDEKLFF
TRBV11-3 CASSWELQGNYGYTF
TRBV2 CASSEDRWNTEAFF
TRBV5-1 CASSSGGDRINSPLHF
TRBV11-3 CASGFSRYFGGGEKLFF
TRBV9 CASSAYYPGTGELFF
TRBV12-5 CASGPRATRGKETQYF
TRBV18 CASSPDRVTEAFF
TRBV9 CASMPGTDTQYF
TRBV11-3 CASSFGQGAISYEQYF
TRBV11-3 CASSGIGDNTGELFF
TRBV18 CASSLAQGTEAFF
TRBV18 CASSPGIQRGASSTDTQYF
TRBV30 CAWSHRRQSGELFF
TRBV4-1 CASSPLRAYNSPLHF
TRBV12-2 CASTPVGRRDSPLHF
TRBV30 CAWSRFVDSGNQPQHF
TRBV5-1 CASSLENSGGNTQYF